The TCR beta chain described here comes from a study of cytomegalovirus exposure and HLA in healthy donors. General observations from the study: Differences between HLA loci emerged in a later analysis of TCR association rates, with DRB1 most and HLA-C fewest.

The V segment lost 5 bases and the J segment 3 bases; nucleotides outside the gene matches: 22. Germline CDR1 SNHLY, CDR2 FYNNEI. This CDR3 is built from 19 residues. This PCR relied on a set of 60 Vbeta primers and 13 Jbeta primers. TCRdb's copy holds only in-frame clones and misses some; the assay was immunoSEQ multiplex PCR. Of about 150,000 clones listed, approximately 80% are singletons. A few counts support this clone. Antigen: not known. Sequencing used PBMCs. The TCR sequence derives from a man aged 35 to 55 in good health and CMV-seropositive. This chain uses TRBV2 with TRBJ2-7, with 7 bases matching TRBD2. CDR3 amino acids: CASSLADAPRLLGLYEQYF. Written as DNA, the CDR3 is TGTGCCAGCAGTCTAGCGGATGCCCCGCGCCTCCTCGGCCTCTACGAGCAGTACTTC.